The present entry profiles one T cell receptor beta chain with its context. Its antigen is not known. The data were taken from a study of cytomegalovirus exposure and HLA in healthy donors. Findings and limits, study-wide: Most TCR sequences showed up rarely, but some public TCRs showed up in many donors.

The PCR used 60 Vbeta and 13 Jbeta primers. Assay: immunoSEQ multiplex PCR; the TCRdb copy retains only in-frame clones and omits some. The sample records around 61,000 clones, about 80% being singletons. This clonotype originated in a middle-aged man in good health and CMV-seronegative. Sequenced sample: PBMCs.

CDR3: CASSTTTGIGSNQPQHF. The CDR3 region has the DNA TGTGCCAGTAGTACTACAACCGGGATCGGGAGCAATCAGCCCCAGCATTTT. The chain links TRBV19 to TRBJ1-5; D gene unclear. V was pared by 4 bases and J by 1 base, with 17 bases between. Germline CDR1 is LNHDA and CDR2 is SQIVND (reference sequence). The CDR3 length is 17 residues.